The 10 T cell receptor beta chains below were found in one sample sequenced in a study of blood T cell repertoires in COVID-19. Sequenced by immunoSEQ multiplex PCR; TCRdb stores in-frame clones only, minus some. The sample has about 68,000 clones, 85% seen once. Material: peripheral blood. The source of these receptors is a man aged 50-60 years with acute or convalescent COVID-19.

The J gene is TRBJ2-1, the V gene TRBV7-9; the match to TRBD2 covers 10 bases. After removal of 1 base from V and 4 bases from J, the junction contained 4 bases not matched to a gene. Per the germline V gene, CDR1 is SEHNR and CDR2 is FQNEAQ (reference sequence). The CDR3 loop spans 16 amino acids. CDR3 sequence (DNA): TGTGCCAGCAGCTTAGGACTAGCGGGTAAATACAATGAGCAGTTCTTC. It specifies CASSLGLAGKYNEQFF. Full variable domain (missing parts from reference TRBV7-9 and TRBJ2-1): DTGVSQNPRHKITKRGQNVTFRCDPISEHNRLYWYRQTLGQGPEFLTYFQNEAQLEKSRLLSDRFSAERPKGSFSTLEIQRTEQGDSAMYLCASSLGLAGKYNEQFFGPGTRLTVL.

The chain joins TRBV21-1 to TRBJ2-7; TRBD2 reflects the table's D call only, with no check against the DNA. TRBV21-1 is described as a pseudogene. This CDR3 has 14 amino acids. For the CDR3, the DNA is TGTGCCAGCAGCAAAAGAGGGTCCTCCTACGAGCAGTACTTC. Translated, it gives CASSKRGSSYEQYF.

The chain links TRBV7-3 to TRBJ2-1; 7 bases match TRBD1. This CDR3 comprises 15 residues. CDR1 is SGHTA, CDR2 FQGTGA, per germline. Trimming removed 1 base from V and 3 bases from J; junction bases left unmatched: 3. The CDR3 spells CASSLIGDSYNEQFF. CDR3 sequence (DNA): TGTGCCAGCAGCTTAATAGGGGACAGCTACAATGAGCAGTTCTTC.

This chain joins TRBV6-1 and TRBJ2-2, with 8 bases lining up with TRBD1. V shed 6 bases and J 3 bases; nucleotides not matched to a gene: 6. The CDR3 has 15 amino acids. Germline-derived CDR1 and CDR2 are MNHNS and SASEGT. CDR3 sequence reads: CASRDDRGDTGELFF. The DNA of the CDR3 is TGTGCCAGCAGAGATGACAGGGGAGACACCGGGGAGCTGTTTTTT.

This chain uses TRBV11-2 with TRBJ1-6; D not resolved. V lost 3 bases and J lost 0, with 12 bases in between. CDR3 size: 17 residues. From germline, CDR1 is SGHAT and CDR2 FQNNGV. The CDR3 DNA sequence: TGTGCCAGCAGCTTTTGGAGGGCTAGCTCCTATAATTCACCCCTCCACTTT. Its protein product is CASSFWRASSYNSPLHF.

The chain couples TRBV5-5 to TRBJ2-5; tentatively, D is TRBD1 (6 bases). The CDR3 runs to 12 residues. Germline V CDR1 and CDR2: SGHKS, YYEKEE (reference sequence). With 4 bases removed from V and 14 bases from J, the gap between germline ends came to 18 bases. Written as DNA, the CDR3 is TGTGCCAGCAGCCCGACCGGGACATACTATTACTTC. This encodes CASSPTGTYYYF. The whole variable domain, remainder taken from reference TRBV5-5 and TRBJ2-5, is DAGVTQSPTHLIKTRGQQVTLRCSPISGHKSVSWYQQVLGQGPQFIFQYYEKEERGRGNFPDRFSARQFPNYSSELNVNALLLGDSALYLCASSPTGTYYYFGPGTRLLVL.

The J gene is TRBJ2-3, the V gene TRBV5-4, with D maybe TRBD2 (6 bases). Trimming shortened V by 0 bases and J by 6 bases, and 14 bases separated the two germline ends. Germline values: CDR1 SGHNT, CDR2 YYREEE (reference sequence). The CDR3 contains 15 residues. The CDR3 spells CASSLGGKWADTQYF. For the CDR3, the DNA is TGTGCCAGCAGCTTGGGCGGGAAGTGGGCCGATACGCAGTATTTT.

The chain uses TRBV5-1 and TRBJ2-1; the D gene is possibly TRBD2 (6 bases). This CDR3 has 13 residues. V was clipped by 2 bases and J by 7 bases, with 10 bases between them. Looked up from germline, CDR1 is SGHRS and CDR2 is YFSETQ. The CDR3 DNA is TGCGCCAGCAGCTTCGGAGGGGTGAATGAGCAGTTCTTC. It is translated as CASSFGGVNEQFF.

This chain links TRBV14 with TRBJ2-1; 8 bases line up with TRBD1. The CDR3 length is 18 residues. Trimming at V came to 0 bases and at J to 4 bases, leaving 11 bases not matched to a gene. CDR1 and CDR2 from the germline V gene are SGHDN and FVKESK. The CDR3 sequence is CASSQDSDRDLVYNEQFF. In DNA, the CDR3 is TGTGCCAGCAGCCAAGATTCGGACAGGGACTTAGTTTACAATGAGCAGTTCTTC. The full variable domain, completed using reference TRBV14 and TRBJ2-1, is EAGVTQFPSHSVIEKGQTVTLRCDPISGHDNLYWYRRVMGKEIKFLLHFVKESKQDESGMPNNRFLAERTGGTYSTLKVQPAELEDSGVYFCASSQDSDRDLVYNEQFFGPGTRLTVL.

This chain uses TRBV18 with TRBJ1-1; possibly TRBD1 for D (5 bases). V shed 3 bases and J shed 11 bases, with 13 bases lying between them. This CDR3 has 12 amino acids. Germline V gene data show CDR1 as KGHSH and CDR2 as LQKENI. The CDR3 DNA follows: TGTGCCAGCTCACCGGGGCCAGAGGATGCTTTCTTT. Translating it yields CASSPGPEDAFF. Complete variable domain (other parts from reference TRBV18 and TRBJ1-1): NAGVMQNPRHLVRRRGQEARLRCSPMKGHSHVYWYRQLPEEGLKFMVYLQKENIIDESGMPKERFSAEFPKEGPSILRIQQVVRGDSAAYFCASSPGPEDAFFGQGTRLTVV.